Following are 14 T cell receptor beta chains from one sample sequenced in a study of CD8 T cells in Susac syndrome (dated by TCRdb to the late 2010s). The library relied on the immunoSEQ multiplex PCR assay. RNA was extracted using the RNeasy kit, and roughly 0.5 to 1 microgram was reverse transcribed with random hexamers. The raw public reads went through TCRdb reprocessing: fastp at Q25, MiXCR clone calling, in-frame beta chains kept. All rows with the same CDR3 protein become a single entry with the most common DNA and genes. This sample lists approximately 120,000 distinct CDR3 sequences; around 95% were detected once. The ten biggest clones cover 0.065% to 0.1% of the sample. Sequencing was done on a sample of CD4+ T cells from PBMCs. The receptors originated from a human donor in good health.

The chain links TRBV27 to TRBJ1-2, with D tentatively TRBD1 (6 bases). Trimming stripped 7 bases from V and 5 bases from J, with 23 bases between. The CDR3 sequence is 16 residues long. Per the germline V gene, CDR1 is MNHEY and CDR2 is SMNVEV (reference sequence). The CDR3 loop reads CASNRRGGAGWYGYTF. CDR3 in DNA: TGTGCCAGCAACCGACGGGGGGGCGCGGGTTGGTATGGCTACACCTTC.

The chain is built from TRBV5-1 and TRBJ2-5, with 7 bases matching TRBD2. This CDR3 has 15 residues. Germline V gives CDR1 SGHRS, CDR2 YFSETQ. Trimming at V came to 4 bases and at J to 5 bases, leaving 11 bases not matched to a gene. Here the CDR3 DNA reads TGCGCCAGCAGCGCCCGACTAGCTTGGGGGGAGACCCAGTACTTC. This gives the protein CASSARLAWGETQYF.

The V and J genes are TRBV19 and TRBJ1-1; no definite D call. Between the trimmed V and J ends, which lost 7 bases and 1 base, there was a span of 10 bases. CDR1 is LNHDA and CDR2 is SQIVND in the germline V gene (reference sequence). This CDR3 is 13 amino acids long. The CDR3 coding sequence is TGTGCCAGTATGACCCGCTCGAACACTGAAGCTTTCTTT. Translating gives CASMTRSNTEAFF.

The genes are TRBV5-1 and TRBJ1-1; D is unresolved. V was clipped by 4 bases and J by 6 bases, with 25 bases between them. This CDR3 is built from 17 residues. Per germline, CDR1 SGHRS and CDR2 YFSETQ. This chain's CDR3 is CASSPPISMGMGAEAFF. The CDR3 DNA sequence: TGCGCCAGCAGCCCTCCGATATCAATGGGCATGGGTGCTGAAGCTTTCTTT.

V usage is TRBV5-1 and J usage is TRBJ2-1, with D unresolved. CDR1 SGHRS and CDR2 YFSETQ come from the germline V gene. V lost 0 bases to trimming and J lost 1 base, with 8 bases between them. The CDR3 runs 15 residues. As DNA, the CDR3 is TGCGCCAGCAGCTTGGGTGTCGGTTCCTACAATGAGCAGTTCTTC. Translating gives CASSLGVGSYNEQFF.

The chain uses TRBV7-9 and TRBJ1-4; TRBD1 matches 10 bases. The CDR3 length is 18 residues. V gave up 5 bases and J gave up 8 bases; unmatched junction bases: 17. From germline, CDR1 is SEHNR and CDR2 FQNEAQ (reference sequence). The CDR3 loop is CASSPRPTDRGREEKLFF. In nucleotides, the CDR3 is TGTGCCAGCAGCCCCCGACCCACAGACAGGGGGCGAGAGGAAAAACTGTTTTTT.

This clonotype was detected once. The chain combines TRBV7-9 with TRBJ1-2; no firm D call. The CDR3 is 14 amino acids. The germline CDR1 and CDR2 sequences are SEHNR and FQNEAQ (reference sequence). V was shortened by 2 bases and J by 7 bases, with 14 bases between the two germline ends. DNA for the CDR3: TGTGCCAGCAGCTTAACGGGCGGCCCGGGTGGCTACACCTTC. Translating it yields CASSLTGGPGGYTF.

The genes are TRBV20-1 and TRBJ2-1; the match to TRBD2 covers 8 bases. Germline lookup yields CDR1 DFQATT and CDR2 SNEGSKA (reference sequence). The CDR3 loop spans 15 amino acids. V lost 3 bases to trimming and J lost 8 bases; unmatched junction nucleotides: 12. The CDR3 DNA reads TGCAGTGCTAGTTCCGGGACTAGAGGAGGGGATGAGCAGTTCTTC. Its protein product is CSASSGTRGGDEQFF.

J is TRBJ2-3 and V is TRBV2; 7 bases match TRBD1. CDR3 length equals 14 residues. Trimming cost V 8 bases and J 5 bases; bases outside gene matches: 10. Germline CDR1 and CDR2: SNHLY and FYNNEI. This CDR3 reads CASDLTGLGDTQYF. CDR3 in DNA: TGTGCCAGCGACCTGACAGGGTTGGGAGATACGCAGTATTTT.

The rearrangement joins TRBV2 to TRBJ2-7, with 7 bases lining up with TRBD1. Germline values: CDR1 SNHLY, CDR2 FYNNEI. V lost 7 bases to trimming and J lost 2 bases; unmatched junction nucleotides: 5. The length of the CDR3 is 13 residues. This CDR3 is CASKLDRAYEQYF. The CDR3 nucleotides are TGTGCCAGCAAGCTAGACAGGGCCTACGAGCAGTACTTC.

The chain uses TRBV5-1 and TRBJ2-5; possibly TRBD1 or TRBD2 for D (6 bases each). CDR1 SGHRS and CDR2 YFSETQ come from the germline V gene. The CDR3 consists of 15 residues. V was trimmed by 0 bases and J by 2 bases, leaving 11 bases between them. CDR3 amino acids: CASSLGGTIQETQYF. The CDR3 coding sequence is TGCGCCAGCAGCTTGGGCGGGACAATTCAAGAGACCCAGTACTTC.

The gene calls are TRBV18 and TRBJ1-1, with a weak D call TRBD1 (5 bases). The CDR3 length is 16 residues. The V gene lost 1 base and the J gene lost 0 bases, with 12 bases spanning the gap. Germline loops: CDR1 KGHSH, CDR2 LQKENI. CDR3 sequence: CASSPQGLDMNTEAFF. In DNA, the CDR3 is TGTGCCAGCTCACCACAGGGGTTGGACATGAACACTGAAGCTTTCTTT.

The chain employs TRBV19 and TRBJ2-7; D possibly corresponds to TRBD2 (6 bases). CDR1 and CDR2 (germline): LNHDA, SQIVND (reference sequence). The CDR3 extends over 14 amino acids. The germline V and J ends were trimmed by 4 bases and 9 bases, with 19 bases remaining between them. For the CDR3, the DNA is TGTGCCAGTAGTAGGACCGGGACTGCATTAGTGCAGTACTTC. Amino acids: CASSRTGTALVQYF.

This rearrangement joins TRBV13 to TRBJ1-6, with TRBD1 matching 7 bases. The CDR3 extends over 14 amino acids. Germline V gives CDR1 PRHDT, CDR2 FYEKMQ (reference sequence). The V segment lost 7 bases and the J segment 9 bases; nucleotides outside the gene matches: 9. CDR3 loop: CASTSYRGGSPLHF. In DNA, the CDR3 is TGTGCCAGCACCTCCTACAGGGGTGGTTCACCCCTCCACTTT.